A selection of T cell receptor beta chains follows, all from one sample in a study of T cells after yellow fever vaccination. Each CDR3 protein is one row after TCRdb ran MiXCR on the 5' RACE reads. The sample has over 25,000 distinct CDR3 sequences, about 11% seen once. Sample: PBMCs, either bulk or a sorted T-cell subset (CD4+, CD8+, memory, or dextramer-sorted; not recorded which), taken roughly 15 days after the first yellow fever vaccination. These receptors came from a young man who received the YFV17D yellow fever vaccine. CDR3s include the opening cysteine and the closing phenylalanine or tryptophan.

TRBJ2-3	TRBV5-4	CASSDRRQGDTQYF
TRBJ1-2	TRBV5-1	CASAGGKGGYTF
TRBJ1-2	TRBV2	CASRPGTGDSYGYTF
TRBJ1-5	TRBV5-1	CASSFSGGNQPQHF
TRBJ1-2	TRBV6-5	CASSRSGQGSYGYTF
TRBJ2-7	TRBV23-1	CASSPGTELPYEQYF
TRBJ2-6	TRBV28	CASSLADISGANVLTF
TRBJ2-7	TRBV5-5	CASGPGIGGYEQYF
TRBJ1-6	TRBV20-1	CSARDAAAFSPLHF
TRBJ2-5	TRBV5-1	CASSLGVQIQGAQYF
TRBJ1-2	TRBV28	CASSLIPGPSGGYTF
TRBJ1-5	TRBV20-1	CCARDALLFGGTLYQPQHF
TRBJ2-3	TRBV5-1	CASSFGTLKADTQYF
TRBJ1-5	TRBV6-1	CASSDPNQPQHF
TRBJ1-5	TRBV4-3	CASSQDITNQPQHF
TRBJ2-3	TRBV7-3	CASSFTGGTQYF
TRBJ2-3	TRBV5-1	CASSLEGTTSTDTQYF
TRBJ2-2	TRBV6-5	CASRRQGAGELFF
TRBJ2-3	TRBV20-1	CSANGGGPDTQYF
TRBJ2-4	TRBV20-1	CSAADLAKNIQYF
TRBJ1-1	TRBV7-2	CASSLAGAGGRSTEAFF
TRBJ2-5	TRBV5-1	CASSLDWVSLETQYF
TRBJ2-1	TRBV7-6	CASSLDRPSSYNEQFF
TRBJ2-1	TRBV11-2	CASSLDRIGLAGANEQFF
TRBJ2-5	TRBV7-8	CASSPRRVRGETQYF
TRBJ2-3	TRBV5-1	CASSLGGAQDTQYF
TRBJ1-6	TRBV20-1	CSARDDRRSPLHF
TRBJ1-5	TRBV20-1	CSANQGLGQPQHF
TRBJ1-4	TRBV4-1	CASSQVGTTNEKLFF
TRBJ2-2	TRBV29-1	CSVLDSFGIAGELFF
TRBJ1-1	TRBV7-6	CASSLGVTGLNTEAFF
TRBJ2-2	TRBV4-2	CASSTGTWNTGELFF
TRBJ2-5	TRBV19	CASSIGQETQYF
TRBJ2-5	TRBV5-1	CASSYDRSQETQYF
TRBJ1-2	TRBV7-2	CASSLTQGLGGYTF